What follows are 20 T cell receptor beta chains derived from one specimen sequenced in a study of a mutant IDH1 vaccine in newly diagnosed glioma. These receptors have no known antigen. The time point here: week 5, during vaccination. The investigators gave 300 ug of mutant IDH1 20-mer peptide in each vaccine dose, together with topical imiquimod. Profiled with immunoSEQ multiplex PCR; TCRdb holds only in-frame clones, not every one. The sample has about 37,000 clones; about 80% are singletons. Specimen: PBMCs, collected from a glioma patient whose treatment included an IDH1 peptide vaccine. These receptors all stem from a young man with glioma.

The CDR3 sequence: CAISGARGGGEQYF. The DNA of the CDR3 is TGTGCCATCAGTGGGGCGCGCGGGGGAGGAGAGCAGTACTTC. V usage is TRBV10-3 and J usage is TRBJ2-7; 7 bases are shared with TRBD2. The V gene end was trimmed by 4 bases and the J gene end by 7 bases; junction bases not matched to a gene: 10. CDR1 is ENHRY and CDR2 is SYGVKD in the germline V gene. The CDR3 extends over 14 amino acids.

The chain employs TRBV2 and TRBJ1-4; 11 bases line up with TRBD1. The germline gives CDR1 SNHLY, CDR2 FYNNEI. Trimming took 2 bases from V and 7 from J; bases not matched to a gene: 21. The CDR3 has 21 residues. Here the CDR3 reads CASSETTLGQGDQDVGEKLFF. The CDR3 DNA reads TGTGCCAGCAGTGAAACAACACTGGGACAGGGGGACCAGGACGTCGGTGAAAAACTGTTTTTT.

The chain joins TRBV19 to TRBJ2-1; possible D gene TRBD2, 7 bases. Germline V gives CDR1 LNHDA, CDR2 SQIVND (reference sequence). With 7 bases removed from V and 9 bases from J, the gap between germline ends came to 19 bases. The CDR3 runs 14 residues. The CDR3 DNA is TGTGCCAGTACCAAATTTTACAGGGAGGGTGAGCAGTTCTTC. Translated: CASTKFYREGEQFF.

The chain employs TRBV9 and TRBJ1-4; D is unresolved. In germline, CDR1 is SGDLS, CDR2 YYNGEE. The CDR3 loop spans 14 amino acids. V lost 3 bases and J 0 bases, leaving 6 bases between the germline ends. This CDR3 reads CASSENPTNEKLFF. The CDR3 nucleotides read TGTGCCAGCAGCGAAAACCCAACTAATGAAAAACTGTTTTTT.

This chain connects TRBV6-4 to TRBJ1-1; the D is unclear. This CDR3 has 13 amino acids. Trimming shortened V by 6 bases and J by 3 bases, and 11 bases separated the two germline ends. From germline, CDR1 is MRHNA and CDR2 SNTAGT. CDR3 nucleotide sequence: TGTGCCAGCAGCCGACGGAGGGACACTGAAGCTTTCTTT. Encoded protein: CASSRRRDTEAFF.

The V call is TRBV6-6, the J call TRBJ1-5; D not resolved. This CDR3 is built from 13 residues. V lost 5 bases to trimming and J lost 7 bases, with 12 bases between them. Per germline, CDR1 MNHNY and CDR2 SVGAGI (reference sequence). The CDR3 sequence is CASSHGFNQPQHF. The CDR3 DNA sequence: TGTGCCAGCAGTCACGGGTTTAACCAGCCCCAGCATTTT.

The V and J genes are TRBV30 and TRBJ1-1; D not resolved. Germline V gene lookup returns CDR1 GTSNPN and CDR2 SVGIG (reference sequence). V lost 1 base and J lost 0, with 6 bases in between. This CDR3 region has 13 residues. In DNA, the CDR3 is TGTGCCTGGAGTGGGATGATGAACACTGAAGCTTTCTTT. Amino acid sequence: CAWSGMMNTEAFF.

V usage is TRBV7-2 and J usage is TRBJ2-5; 8 nucleotides agree with TRBD2. Germline loops: CDR1 SGHTA, CDR2 FQGNSA. After removal of 2 bases from V and 7 bases from J, the junction contained 6 bases not matched to a gene. The CDR3 loop spans 14 amino acids. CDR3 sequence: CASSLMGREVTQYF. In DNA form, the CDR3 reads TGTGCCAGCAGCTTAATGGGGCGGGAGGTGACCCAGTACTTC.

The V call is TRBV23-1, the J call TRBJ2-3; TRBD1 agrees at 7 bases. TRBV23-1 is given ORF status, its function remaining uncertain. This CDR3 has 14 amino acids. The trim removed 6 bases at V and 4 bases at J, leaving 7 bases unmatched. The CDR3: CASRRQGRSDTQYF. CDR3 DNA sequence: TGCGCCAGCAGACGACAGGGTAGGTCAGATACGCAGTATTTT.

This clone was observed a single time. V usage is TRBV18 and J usage is TRBJ2-7; TRBD1 aligns across 7 bases. The germline gives CDR1 KGHSH, CDR2 LQKENI. The CDR3 runs to 14 residues. The ends lost 1 base at V and 2 bases at J; junction bases unmatched: 2. The CDR3: CASSPQTGAYEQYF. The CDR3 DNA follows: TGTGCCAGCTCACCACAAACAGGGGCCTACGAGCAGTACTTC.

This sequence joins TRBV5-6 and TRBJ2-2; TRBD2 might be the D (5 bases). The CDR3 spans 15 residues. From germline, CDR1 is SGHDT and CDR2 YYEEEE. V gave up 0 bases and J gave up 7 bases, with 13 bases separating them. The chain's CDR3 is CASSLGRSRDGELFF. The CDR3 nucleotides read TGTGCCAGCAGCTTGGGTCGAAGCCGGGACGGGGAGCTGTTTTTT.

The J gene is TRBJ2-3, the V gene TRBV6-5; 7 nucleotides match TRBD1. Trimming took 2 bases from V and 2 from J; bases not matched to a gene: 4. The CDR3 spans 15 residues. Per the germline V gene, CDR1 is MNHEY and CDR2 is SVGAGI. The CDR3 DNA reads TGTGCCAGCAGTTACACCGGGACAGTCACAGATACGCAGTATTTT. Translated: CASSYTGTVTDTQYF.

There are a few counts of this clone. Other DNA sequences within the sample encode an identical CDR3. The chain links TRBV11-2 to TRBJ2-7; no clear D. The germline CDR1 and CDR2 sequences are SGHAT and FQNNGV. V gave up 1 base and J gave up 0 bases, with 1 base separating them. This CDR3 region has 12 residues. CDR3 loop: CASSLGSYEQYF. CDR3 DNA: TGTGCCAGCAGCTTAGGCTCCTACGAGCAGTACTTC. Full variable domain (missing parts from reference TRBV11-2 and TRBJ2-7): EAGVAQSPRYKIIEKRQSVAFWCNPISGHATLYWYQQILGQGPKLLIQFQNNGVVDDSQLPKDRFSAERLKGVDSTLKIQPAKLEDSAVYLCASSLGSYEQYFGPGTRLTVT.

The chain uses TRBV10-2 and TRBJ2-7, with 7 nucleotides matching TRBD2. Per germline, CDR1 WSHSY and CDR2 SAAADI. The CDR3 runs 14 residues. V was clipped by 3 bases and J by 4 bases; unmatched bases: 6. CDR3 DNA: TGCGCCAGCAGTGATTTACTAGCGCTATACGAGCAGTACTTC. It translates to CASSDLLALYEQYF.

In this sample, this clone turned up once. J is TRBJ2-7 and V is TRBV7-9; either TRBD1 or TRBD2 may fit D (5 bases each). Germline-derived CDR1 and CDR2 are SEHNR and FQNEAQ (reference sequence). The CDR3 sequence is 13 residues long. Between the trimmed V and J ends, which lost 0 bases and 3 bases, there was a span of 6 bases. CDR3 sequence reads: CASSLAGGYEQYF. Written as DNA, the CDR3 is TGTGCCAGCAGCTTAGCTGGGGGCTACGAGCAGTACTTC. Full variable domain (missing parts from reference TRBV7-9 and TRBJ2-7): DTGVSQNPRHKITKRGQNVTFRCDPISEHNRLYWYRQTLGQGPEFLTYFQNEAQLEKSRLLSDRFSAERPKGSFSTLEIQRTEQGDSAMYLCASSLAGGYEQYFGPGTRLTVT.

V and J are TRBV2 and TRBJ2-1; 8 bases are a match to TRBD2. CDR1 SNHLY and CDR2 FYNNEI come from the germline V gene. V lost 6 bases and J lost 4; bases outside the gene matches: 8. The CDR3 sequence is 15 residues long. As DNA, the CDR3 is TGTGCCAGCAGCCAAATTAGCGGGGTTTACAATGAGCAGTTCTTC. The encoded protein is CASSQISGVYNEQFF. Filled out from reference TRBV2 and TRBJ2-1, the complete variable domain reads EPEVTQTPSHQVTQMGQEVILRCVPISNHLYFYWYRQILGQKVEFLVSFYNNEISEKSEIFDDQFSVERPDGSNFTLKIRSTKLEDSAMYFCASSQISGVYNEQFFGPGTRLTVL.

This clone appeared a few times. As DNA, the CDR3 is TGTGCCAGCAGTTGGGACATAAACTACGAGCAGTACTTC. Translation: CASSWDINYEQYF. The chain combines TRBV27 with TRBJ2-7, with a weak D call TRBD1 (6 bases). CDR1 MNHEY and CDR2 SMNVEV come from the germline V gene (reference sequence). The CDR3 totals 13 residues. V shed 4 bases and J shed 3 bases, with 10 bases lying between them.

V is TRBV2 and J is TRBJ1-6; D is undetermined. V was clipped by 6 bases and J by 5 bases, with 11 bases between them. Per germline, CDR1 SNHLY and CDR2 FYNNEI. The CDR3 consists of 14 residues. DNA for the CDR3: TGTGCCAGCAGAGTTACGGAAAATAATTCACCCCTCCACTTT. Translated, it gives CASRVTENNSPLHF. The entire variable domain, with the rest obtained from reference TRBV2 and TRBJ1-6, is as follows: EPEVTQTPSHQVTQMGQEVILRCVPISNHLYFYWYRQILGQKVEFLVSFYNNEISEKSEIFDDQFSVERPDGSNFTLKIRSTKLEDSAMYFCASRVTENNSPLHFGNGTRLTVT.

The V gene is TRBV5-1, the J gene TRBJ2-3, with 7 bases lining up with TRBD1. CDR1 SGHRS and CDR2 YFSETQ come from the germline V gene. After removal of 4 bases from V and 2 bases from J, the junction contained 4 bases not matched to a gene. This CDR3 has 14 amino acids. CDR3 in DNA: TGCGCCAGCAGCATGGGGACAGCCACAGATACGCAGTATTTT. It yields the protein CASSMGTATDTQYF.

This clone appeared a few times. The rearrangement joins TRBV5-1 to TRBJ1-1; no definite D call. V lost 1 base and J 10 bases, leaving 20 bases between the germline ends. The V gene's germline CDR1 is SGHRS and CDR2 YFSETQ. This CDR3 comprises 15 residues. The CDR3 DNA follows: TGCGCCAGCAGCTTGCAACCTGGGCAGGTCGAGCGAGCTTTCTTT. Protein: CASSLQPGQVERAFF. Complete variable domain (other parts from reference TRBV5-1 and TRBJ1-1): KAGVTQTPRYLIKTRGQQVTLSCSPISGHRSVSWYQQTPGQGLQFLFEYFSETQRNKGNFPGRFSGRQFSNSRSEMNVSTLELGDSALYLCASSLQPGQVERAFFGQGTRLTVV.